One sample yielded the 15 T cell receptor beta chains listed below, sequenced in a study of blood T cell repertoires in COVID-19. The protocol was immunoSEQ multiplex PCR, while the TCRdb copy is restricted to in-frame clones and leaves out a portion. The sample contains some 100,000 clones, around four fifths of which appear only once. The material sequenced was peripheral blood. Source of these receptors: a human donor in a cohort sampled during active COVID-19.

V and J are TRBV28 and TRBJ2-1, with D hard to call. V lost 4 bases and J 9 bases, leaving 13 bases between the germline ends. Germline CDR1 MDHEN, CDR2 SYDVKM. This CDR3 has 13 residues. The CDR3 protein is CASSSRPPFEQFF. DNA of the CDR3: TGTGCCAGCAGTTCCAGGCCTCCGTTTGAGCAGTTCTTC.

The gene calls are TRBV2 and TRBJ2-1; TRBD2 matches 10 bases. Germline assignment: CDR1 SNHLY and CDR2 FYNNEI. This CDR3 comprises 14 residues. J gave up 5 bases and V 6 bases, and 4 bases lay outside the gene matches. The CDR3 coding sequence is TGTGCCAGCAGGCCGGGACTAGCGAACAATGAGCAGTTCTTC. Residues: CASRPGLANNEQFF.

This rearrangement joins TRBV20-1 to TRBJ2-4; D gene unclear. Germline assignment: CDR1 DFQATT and CDR2 SNEGSKA (reference sequence). The ends were cut back, 6 bases at V and 8 bases at J, with 8 bases in the middle. This CDR3 is built from 10 residues. CDR3 region: CSAPSDIQYF. The DNA for the CDR3 is TGCAGTGCCCCCTCAGACATTCAGTACTTC.

The J gene is TRBJ1-5, the V gene TRBV24-1; TRBD1 aligns across 10 bases. From germline, CDR1 is KGHDR and CDR2 SFDVKD. This CDR3 has 16 residues. Losses at the gene ends were 3 bases for V and 6 bases for J; bases not matched to a gene: 7. The CDR3 region is CATSDPDRGPGQPQHF. CDR3 in DNA: TGTGCCACCAGTGATCCAGACAGGGGGCCTGGTCAGCCCCAGCATTTT.

The V gene is TRBV19, the J gene TRBJ1-3; no clear D. The germline V gene encodes CDR1 LNHDA and CDR2 SQIVND (reference sequence). The V end lost 7 bases, the J end lost 0 bases, and 13 bases lay between the germline ends. The CDR3 length is 15 residues. The CDR3, as DNA: TGTGCCAGTAATGTGGGGAGTAGCTCTGGAAACACCATATATTTT. Translated, it gives CASNVGSSSGNTIYF.

This clone is deemed medium-sized. The rearrangement uses TRBV7-2 and TRBJ2-2; D unresolved. V lost 5 bases and J lost 7, with 14 bases in between. The CDR3 has 14 amino acids. CDR1 and CDR2 from the germline V gene are SGHTA and FQGNSA. The CDR3 bases are TGTGCCAGCAGCCGCTTACTGGTAGTCGGGGAGCTGTTTTTT. This gives the protein CASSRLLVVGELFF.

The V call is TRBV18, the J call TRBJ2-7; 7 bases align to TRBD1. V gave up 0 bases and J gave up 4 bases; unmatched junction bases: 6. The CDR3 has 15 amino acids. Germline values: CDR1 KGHSH, CDR2 LQKENI. The CDR3 region is CASSPPTQGKYEQYF. The CDR3 DNA follows: TGTGCCAGCTCACCACCGACACAGGGGAAATACGAGCAGTACTTC. The variable domain in full, with the rest retrieved from reference TRBV18 and TRBJ2-7, is NAGVMQNPRHLVRRRGQEARLRCSPMKGHSHVYWYRQLPEEGLKFMVYLQKENIIDESGMPKERFSAEFPKEGPSILRIQQVVRGDSAAYFCASSPPTQGKYEQYFGPGTRLTVT.

This sequence joins TRBV10-3 and TRBJ1-1; 8 nucleotides line up with TRBD1. There are 14 residues in the CDR3. The ends lost 5 bases at V and 4 bases at J; junction bases unmatched: 6. Germline CDR1 and CDR2: ENHRY and SYGVKD. In DNA, the CDR3 is TGTGCCATCAGTAACAGGGGGAAAAGCACTGAAGCTTTCTTT. Residues: CAISNRGKSTEAFF.

This chain joins TRBV28 and TRBJ1-3, with D unresolved. From germline, CDR1 is MDHEN and CDR2 SYDVKM. The CDR3 spans 15 residues. V was cut by 1 base and J by 3 bases, with 10 bases left in between. The CDR3 DNA follows: TGTGCCAGCAGTTTATTTGCCCTAGGTGGAAACACCATATATTTT. It is translated as CASSLFALGGNTIYF. The variable domain in full, completed from reference TRBV28 and TRBJ1-3, reads DVKVTQSSRYLVKRTGEKVFLECVQDMDHENMFWYRQDPGLGLRLIYFSYDVKMKEKGDIPEGYSVSREKKERFSLILESASTNQTSMYLCASSLFALGGNTIYFGEGSWLTVV.

A few counts support this clone. The chain links TRBV6-1 to TRBJ2-1; D call uncertain. There are 14 residues in the CDR3. Looked up from germline, CDR1 is MNHNS and CDR2 is SASEGT. Trimming stripped 0 bases from V and 3 bases from J, with 6 bases between. The CDR3 here is CASSEARGYNEQFF. In DNA, the CDR3 is TGTGCCAGCAGTGAAGCGCGAGGCTACAATGAGCAGTTCTTC.

This clone has a handful of counts. The chain uses TRBV6-5 and TRBJ2-7, with TRBD1 as a possible D gene (5 bases). The germline gives CDR1 MNHEY, CDR2 SVGAGI. The V gene lost 6 bases and the J gene lost 3 bases, with 15 bases spanning the gap. This CDR3 spans 14 amino acids. CDR3 region: CASSRDFRGYEQYF. The DNA of the CDR3 is TGTGCCAGCAGCCGCGACTTTAGGGGCTACGAGCAGTACTTC.

The V call is TRBV5-1, the J call TRBJ2-7; D is possibly TRBD2 (5 bases). CDR3 size: 14 residues. V lost 0 bases and J lost 4, with 11 bases in between. Germline CDR1 SGHRS, CDR2 YFSETQ. In DNA form, the CDR3 reads TGCGCCAGCAGCTTGGAGACTATTTGGTACGAGCAGTACTTC. Amino acid sequence: CASSLETIWYEQYF.

The chain combines TRBV28 with TRBJ2-3, with 10 bases lining up with TRBD2. This CDR3 comprises 20 residues. CDR1 MDHEN and CDR2 SYDVKM come from the germline V gene. V was pared by 8 bases and J by 1 base, with 21 bases of the junction left unmatched. The chain's CDR3 is CASQRGFFSGRADGTDTQYF. CDR3 nucleotide sequence: TGTGCCAGCCAAAGGGGGTTTTTCAGCGGGAGGGCCGATGGCACAGATACGCAGTATTTT.

This clone is a singleton in its sample. This chain links TRBV5-1 with TRBJ1-1; TRBD1 matches 8 bases. The germline V gene encodes CDR1 SGHRS and CDR2 YFSETQ. J lost 1 base, V lost 4 bases, and 6 bases had no gene match. The length of the CDR3 is 15 residues. The CDR3 region has the DNA TGCGCCAGCAGCACCCTGGGACAGGCGAACACTGAAGCTTTCTTT. It translates to CASSTLGQANTEAFF.

The chain combines TRBV7-9 with TRBJ1-6, with 8 bases fitting TRBD1. CDR1 and CDR2 from the germline V gene are SEHNR and FQNEAQ (reference sequence). CDR3 length equals 13 residues. Germline trimming cut 5 bases from V and 7 bases from J; bases unmatched to any gene: 1. The DNA of the CDR3 is TGTGCCAGCAGCCGGGACAGGAATTCACCCCTCCACTTT. It specifies CASSRDRNSPLHF.